Below are 25 T cell receptor beta chains sequenced from a single sample in a study of graft-versus-host responses after intestinal transplantation. Using immunoSEQ multiplex PCR, the repertoire was profiled, and TCRdb retains in-frame clones only, with some absent. The sample lists approximately 85,000 clones, approximately 90% occurring once. These receptors' targets are unknown. The starting material was unstimulated CD8+ T cells sorted from spleen or lymph node cells, obtained before transplant. The receptors here all came from a human donor who was the organ donor for an intestinal transplant.

The rearrangement links TRBV6-1 to TRBJ2-1; a possible D gene is TRBD2 (6 bases). Trimming took 2 bases from V and 3 from J, leaving 11 bases between them. CDR3 length: 15 residues. Germline V gives CDR1 MNHNS, CDR2 SASEGT. The CDR3 sequence: CASSEWGDGYNEQFF. The DNA of the CDR3 is TGTGCCAGCAGTGAATGGGGGGACGGCTACAATGAGCAGTTCTTC.

This chain links TRBV4-1 with TRBJ2-5; D may correspond to TRBD1 or TRBD2 (5 bases each). V lost 3 bases and J lost 5, with 13 bases in between. Germline CDR1 is MGHRA and CDR2 is YSYEKL. The CDR3 is 14 amino acids. The chain's CDR3 is CASSHMYEGETQYF. CDR3 in DNA: TGCGCCAGCAGCCACATGTATGAGGGGGAGACCCAGTACTTC.

This clone has just one count. This sequence joins TRBV7-9 and TRBJ1-4; D not certain. Between the trimmed V and J ends, which lost 3 bases and 0 bases, there was a span of 11 bases. CDR3 length equals 16 residues. Germline V lookup: CDR1 SEHNR, CDR2 FQNEAQ (reference sequence). The CDR3 spells CASSLIAGATNEKLFF. For the CDR3, the DNA is TGTGCCAGCAGCTTGATCGCCGGTGCAACTAATGAAAAACTGTTTTTT.

The chain carries TRBV9 and TRBJ2-2; D gene ambiguous. The CDR3 sequence is 15 residues long. CDR1 is SGDLS and CDR2 is YYNGEE in the germline V gene. Trimming took 0 bases from V and 1 from J, leaving 7 bases between them. CDR3 nucleotide sequence: TGTGCCAGCAGCGTAGATACGGTGAACACCGGGGAGCTGTTTTTT. This sequence encodes CASSVDTVNTGELFF.

J is TRBJ2-1 and V is TRBV9, with TRBD2 matching 8 bases. The CDR3 is made up of 15 amino acids. Germline V gives CDR1 SGDLS, CDR2 YYNGEE. J lost 8 bases, V lost 1 base, and 8 bases had no gene match. CDR3 in amino acids: CASSVLASGPHEQFF. CDR3 coding DNA: TGTGCCAGCAGCGTATTGGCTAGCGGGCCACATGAGCAGTTCTTC.

J is TRBJ2-7 and V is TRBV30; D not certain. V was trimmed by 0 bases and J by 5 bases, leaving 17 bases between them. Looked up from germline, CDR1 is GTSNPN and CDR2 is SVGIG (reference sequence). The CDR3 is 15 amino acids. CDR3 loop: CAWSVSLVITDEQYF. The CDR3 DNA reads TGTGCCTGGAGTGTCTCGCTAGTAATTACGGACGAGCAGTACTTC.

The rearrangement joins TRBV6-4 to TRBJ1-3; D is undetermined. Germline CDR1 and CDR2: MRHNA and SNTAGT. This CDR3 region has 19 residues. Trimming took off 2 bases at V and 7 bases at J, with 27 bases between the two ends. CDR3: CASSDGEVEVELATNTIYF. CDR3 nucleotides: TGTGCCAGCAGTGACGGGGAAGTCGAGGTCGAGTTGGCTACTAACACCATATATTTT.

This clone was observed a handful of times. The rearrangement uses TRBV10-3 and TRBJ1-1; 7 positions agree with TRBD1. CDR3 length: 13 residues. Germline V gives CDR1 ENHRY, CDR2 SYGVKD. The J segment lost 3 bases and the V segment lost 10 bases, leaving 8 bases of the junction unmatched. The CDR3 coding sequence is TGTGCCACACGGGACAGAAAAGACACTGAAGCTTTCTTT. Its protein product is CATRDRKDTEAFF.

The chain combines TRBV7-6 with TRBJ1-4; the D is unclear. The CDR3 has 14 residues. V was clipped by 2 bases and J by 7 bases, with 11 bases between them. Germline loops: CDR1 SGHVS, CDR2 FNYEAQ. The CDR3, as DNA: TGTGCCAGCAGCTTACGGGCCCTGGGTGAAAAACTGTTTTTT. It translates to CASSLRALGEKLFF.

The V gene is TRBV9, the J gene TRBJ2-7; 8 bases agree with TRBD1. CDR3 length: 15 residues. The junction had 13 bases not matched to a gene; V was cut back by 6 bases and J by 5 bases. The V gene's germline CDR1 is SGDLS and CDR2 YYNGEE. CDR3 in DNA: TGTGCCAGCAATCCCGGGACAGGCCCGGGCGACGAGCAGTACTTC. It yields the protein CASNPGTGPGDEQYF.

The chain combines TRBV27 with TRBJ1-4; 7 nucleotides agree with TRBD1. Unmatched junction bases numbered 4, after V lost 5 bases and J lost 4 bases. The CDR3 covers 14 residues. CDR1 and CDR2 (germline): MNHEY, SMNVEV (reference sequence). CDR3 loop: CASSPTGYNEKLFF. The CDR3 DNA is TGTGCCAGCAGTCCGACAGGGTATAATGAAAAACTGTTTTTT.

The chain employs TRBV7-6 and TRBJ1-5, with D uncertain. Trimming took off 0 bases at V and 7 bases at J, with 7 bases between the two ends. This CDR3 comprises 13 residues. Germline CDR1 SGHVS, CDR2 FNYEAQ. The CDR3 DNA is TGTGCCAGCAGCTTAGCGCAGGCCCAGCCCCAGCATTTT. Residues: CASSLAQAQPQHF.

The V and J genes are TRBV30 and TRBJ2-7; D is unclear. Deletions cut 0 bases from V and 6 bases from J, with 6 bases between. Looked up from germline, CDR1 is GTSNPN and CDR2 is SVGIG (reference sequence). This CDR3 comprises 11 residues. Here the CDR3 reads CAWSVMGEQYF. CDR3 DNA: TGTGCCTGGAGTGTGATGGGCGAGCAGTACTTC. Variable domain in full (rest from reference TRBV30 and TRBJ2-7): SQTIHQWPATLVQPVGSPLSLECTVEGTSNPNLYWYRQAAGRGLQLLFYSVGIGQISSEVPQNLSASRPQDRQFILSSKKLLLSDSGFYLCAWSVMGEQYFGPGTRLTVT.

The chain combines TRBV6-1 with TRBJ1-1, with D unresolved. The CDR3 has 11 amino acids. Germline V CDR1 and CDR2: MNHNS, SASEGT. V lost 5 bases and J 9 bases, leaving 10 bases between the germline ends. CDR3 DNA: TGTGCCAGCAGTTACCCGCCGCAAGCTTTCTTT. This translates into CASSYPPQAFF.

The V call is TRBV6-6, the J call TRBJ2-7; 12 nucleotides line up with TRBD2. Looked up from germline, CDR1 is MNHNY and CDR2 is SVGAGI (reference sequence). V shed 5 bases, J shed 3 bases, and the junction held 5 bases outside the gene matches. This CDR3 region has 15 residues. The CDR3 loop is CASSDLAGGVYEQYF. As DNA, the CDR3 is TGTGCCAGCAGTGACCTAGCGGGAGGGGTCTACGAGCAGTACTTC.

The V call is TRBV28, the J call TRBJ1-2; D may be TRBD1 (6 bases). The CDR3 loop spans 16 amino acids. Germline assignment: CDR1 MDHEN and CDR2 SYDVKM. V lost 5 bases to trimming and J lost 0 bases, with 16 bases between them. The CDR3 protein is CASSPQPTGANYGYTF. CDR3 nucleotide sequence: TGTGCCAGCAGTCCCCAGCCGACAGGCGCTAACTATGGCTACACCTTC.

The chain joins TRBV6-5 to TRBJ2-5; unclear D gene. The tail of the sequence fits TRBJ2-7 better, so the J call may be wrong. This CDR3 spans 15 amino acids. The V gene's germline CDR1 is MNHEY and CDR2 SVGAGI. CDR3 in DNA: TGTGCCAGCAGCCCGTTCCCGGAGTCCTCCTACGAGCAGTACTTC. Residues: CASSPFPESSYEQYF.

Here the CDR3 reads CASSLGISLGHEQFF. The CDR3 DNA reads as TGTGCCAGCAGCTTGGGGATTAGTCTAGGCCATGAGCAGTTCTTC. The chain has TRBV5-6 and TRBJ2-1; D is unclear. Germline lookup yields CDR1 SGHDT and CDR2 YYEEEE. The V end lost 0 bases, the J end lost 8 bases, and 15 bases lay between the germline ends. The CDR3 is 15 residues long.

This chain joins TRBV4-1 and TRBJ1-2; 10 nucleotides match TRBD1. J lost 5 bases, V lost 6 bases, and 6 bases had no gene match. From germline, CDR1 is MGHRA and CDR2 YSYEKL. The CDR3 contains 14 residues. CDR3 region: CASSLGTGDYGYTF. In DNA, the CDR3 is TGCGCCAGCAGTTTAGGGACAGGGGATTATGGCTACACCTTC.

The chain joins TRBV15 to TRBJ2-1; D unclear. The germline V gene encodes CDR1 LNHNV and CDR2 YYDKDF (reference sequence). V lost 0 bases and J 3 bases, leaving 9 bases between the germline ends. The CDR3 is 15 residues long. The CDR3 here is CATSREDPLYNEQFF. CDR3 bases: TGTGCCACCAGCAGAGAGGACCCCCTCTACAATGAGCAGTTCTTC.

CDR3 sequence (DNA): TGTGCCAGCTCACCCTCTGTGATGAACACTGAAGCTTTCTTT. This sequence encodes CASSPSVMNTEAFF. V is TRBV18 and J is TRBJ1-1, with D unclear. In germline, CDR1 is KGHSH, CDR2 LQKENI. Deletions cut 3 bases from V and 0 bases from J, with 8 bases between. This CDR3 contains 14 residues.

The chain recombines TRBV7-9 with TRBJ2-5; 7 nucleotides agree with TRBD1. Germline CDR1 reads SEHNR; CDR2 reads FQNEAQ (reference sequence). The V and J ends lost 4 bases and 2 bases, in that order; junction bases with no gene match: 1. This CDR3 comprises 13 residues. The CDR3 loop reads CASSSGQQETQYF. In nucleotides, the CDR3 is TGTGCCAGCAGCTCGGGACAGCAAGAGACCCAGTACTTC. The variable domain in full, completed from reference TRBV7-9 and TRBJ2-5, reads DTGVSQNPRHKITKRGQNVTFRCDPISEHNRLYWYRQTLGQGPEFLTYFQNEAQLEKSRLLSDRFSAERPKGSFSTLEIQRTEQGDSAMYLCASSSGQQETQYFGPGTRLLVL.

This chain connects TRBV2 to TRBJ2-5; 12 bases fit TRBD1. The J call may be wrong; the DNA end is better matched by TRBJ2-7. In germline, CDR1 is SNHLY, CDR2 FYNNEI. The CDR3 runs 13 residues. CDR3 sequence reads: CASTGTGGNEQYF. For the CDR3, the DNA is TGTGCCAGCACCGGGACAGGGGGCAACGAGCAGTACTTC.

The chain has TRBV7-3 and TRBJ1-1; D unclear. This CDR3 has 13 amino acids. Germline assignment: CDR1 SGHTA and CDR2 FQGTGA. Trimming took 5 bases from V and 4 from J, leaving 11 bases between them. CDR3 sequence reads: CASSPKWSTEAFF. CDR3 nucleotide sequence: TGTGCCAGCAGCCCGAAGTGGAGCACTGAAGCTTTCTTT.

The chain carries TRBV6-5 and TRBJ1-5; D possibly corresponds to TRBD1 (5 bases). V lost 5 bases and J 3 bases, leaving 11 bases between the germline ends. Germline loops: CDR1 MNHEY, CDR2 SVGAGI. The CDR3 contains 14 residues. The CDR3 bases are TGTGCCAGCAGTATAGACAGAGTCAATCAGCCCCAGCATTTT. Encoded protein: CASSIDRVNQPQHF.